These T cell receptor beta chains were read from a single sample in a study of cytotoxic CD8 clonotypes in ibrutinib-treated CLL. The method was immunoSEQ multiplex PCR; TCRdb's version includes in-frame clones alone and lacks a portion of them. The table records roughly 220,000 clones, 65% to 80% of them present only once. The sample was PBMCs, taken after 12 months of ibrutinib treatment. These receptors all stem from a human donor with chronic lymphocytic leukemia. CDR3s include the opening cysteine and the closing phenylalanine or tryptophan. A D gene is named only where the DNA matches it firmly. The size field is filled for only some rows; it gives once, few, many or a size class.

j_call,d_call,clone_size,v_call,cdr3_nt,cdr3_aa
TRBJ1-5,.,.,TRBV27,TGTGCCAGCAGTGTCGTGGGGCGGCCCTCTAGCAATCAGCCCCAGCATTTT,CASSVVGRPSSNQPQHF
TRBJ2-5,TRBD2,once,TRBV6-6,TGTGCCAGCAGTTACAACAGCGGGGGGGCCGTTGAGACCCAGTACTTC,CASSYNSGGAVETQYF
TRBJ1-1,TRBD1,.,TRBV5-1,TGCGCCAGCAAGTTAGAGGGGGCGGCCACTGAAGCTTTCTTT,CASKLEGAATEAFF
TRBJ1-2,.,medium-sized,TRBV2,TGTGCCAGCAGACCTGACAGGAACTATGGCTACACCTTC,CASRPDRNYGYTF
TRBJ1-5,TRBD1,.,TRBV5-1,TGCGCCAGCAGCTTGGCCCCAGGGGGGGGGCAACAGCATTTT,CASSLAPGGGQQHF
TRBJ1-4,.,.,TRBV27,TGTGCCAGCAGTTTATGGGGCTCTAATGAAAAACTGTTTTTT,CASSLWGSNEKLFF
TRBJ1-3,.,.,TRBV9,TGTGCCAGCAGCCCCGCACAGGTGAGGGACACCATATATTTT,CASSPAQVRDTIYF
TRBJ1-5,TRBD1,.,TRBV18,TGTGCCAGCTCACCGGACAGGGCCCAGCCCCAGCATTTT,CASSPDRAQPQHF
TRBJ2-2,TRBD2,.,TRBV27,TGTGCCAGCAGTTTGGGGCTAGCGGAGGTTTTCGCCGGGGAGCTGTTTTTT,CASSLGLAEVFAGELFF
TRBJ2-7,TRBD1,.,TRBV7-9,TGTGCCAGCAGCTCGGACAGGGATTCGCAGTACTTC,CASSSDRDSQYF
TRBJ1-5,.,.,TRBV6-1,TGTGCCAGCAGTGGACAATATAGCAATCAGCCCCAGCATTTT,CASSGQYSNQPQHF
TRBJ2-7,.,few,TRBV27,TGTGCCAGCAGTGTAAGGGAGCAGTACTTC,CASSVREQYF
TRBJ2-5,.,.,TRBV4-1,TGCGCCAGCAGCCAAGATCCAGGCGGGTTAGAGACCCAGTACTTC,CASSQDPGGLETQYF
TRBJ1-5,.,.,TRBV18,TGTGCCAGCTGCCGGGACTTAACCGATCAGCCCCAGCATTTT,CASCRDLTDQPQHF
TRBJ1-4,TRBD1,.,TRBV15,TGTGCCACCAGCAGAGGACAGGGGGATACTAATGAAAAACTGTTTTTT,CATSRGQGDTNEKLFF
TRBJ1-6,TRBD1,.,TRBV7-8,TGTGCCAGCAGCCCCGAGCAGGGGGCCTATAATTCACCCCTCCACTTT,CASSPEQGAYNSPLHF
TRBJ2-7,.,.,TRBV4-2,TGTGCCAGCAGCCAAGTTCTACTGAATACCTACGAGCAGTACTTC,CASSQVLLNTYEQYF
TRBJ2-3,TRBD2,.,TRBV9,TGTGCCAGCAGCGCGCGGGGGGGAGTCACAGATACGCAGTATTTT,CASSARGGVTDTQYF
TRBJ2-7,TRBD1,.,TRBV7-6,TGTGCCAGCAGCTACCAGGGGGCAGGGGAGCAGTACTTC,CASSYQGAGEQYF
TRBJ2-7,.,.,TRBV27,TGTGCCAGCAGTAACAGGGCCTACGAGCAGTACTTC,CASSNRAYEQYF
TRBJ1-2,TRBD1,.,TRBV5-1,TGCGCCAGCAGCCTCGGACAGGGAGTATATGGCTACACCTTC,CASSLGQGVYGYTF
TRBJ1-1,.,.,TRBV7-2,TGTGCCAGCAGCCCTTTTGGGGACCGAGCTTTCTTT,CASSPFGDRAFF
TRBJ1-5,.,.,TRBV6-1,TGTGCCAGCAGGGAAAATCAGCCCCAGCATTTT,CASRENQPQHF
TRBJ2-1,TRBD2,once,TRBV6-6,TGTGCCAGCAGGGTAGCGGGAGGGCCCGGGCAGTTCTTC,CASRVAGGPGQFF
TRBJ1-5,.,many,TRBV7-8,TGTGCCAGCAGCTTAGCGGGGCACTCAGGGAGGGGGCAGCCCCAGCATTTT,CASSLAGHSGRGQPQHF
TRBJ1-2,TRBD1,few,TRBV28,TGTGCCAGCAACCCAACAGGGGATTTCACTAACTATGGCTACACCTTC,CASNPTGDFTNYGYTF
TRBJ2-1,.,.,TRBV9,TGTGCCAGCAGCGTAGGAGGACCCAACAACAATGAGCAGTTCTTC,CASSVGGPNNNEQFF
TRBJ2-1,TRBD2,.,TRBV19,TGTGCCAGTAGGAGCTTAGCGGGGGGGACCAATGAGCAGTTCTTC,CASRSLAGGTNEQFF
TRBJ2-7,TRBD2,.,TRBV18,TGTGCCAGCTCACCGGGACTAGCGGGGTACGAGCAGTACTTC,CASSPGLAGYEQYF
TRBJ1-3,.,.,TRBV18,TGTGCCAGCTCACCACAGGGAAACACCATATATTTT,CASSPQGNTIYF